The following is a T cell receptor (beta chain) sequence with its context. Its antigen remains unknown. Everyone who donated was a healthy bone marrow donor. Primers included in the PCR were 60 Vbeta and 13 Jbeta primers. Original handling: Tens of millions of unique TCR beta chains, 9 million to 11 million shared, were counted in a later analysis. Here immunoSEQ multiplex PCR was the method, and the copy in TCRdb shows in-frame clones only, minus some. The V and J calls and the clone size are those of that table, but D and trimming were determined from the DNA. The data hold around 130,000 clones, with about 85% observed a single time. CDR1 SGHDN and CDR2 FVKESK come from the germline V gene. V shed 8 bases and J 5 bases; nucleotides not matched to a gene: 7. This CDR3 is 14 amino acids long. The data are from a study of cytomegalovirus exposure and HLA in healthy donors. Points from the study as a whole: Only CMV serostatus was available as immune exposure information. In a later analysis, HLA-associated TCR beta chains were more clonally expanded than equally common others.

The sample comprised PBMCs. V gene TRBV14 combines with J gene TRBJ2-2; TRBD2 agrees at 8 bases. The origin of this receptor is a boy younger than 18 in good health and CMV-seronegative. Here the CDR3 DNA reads TGTGCCAGCCGAGCGGGAGTTGTTACCGGGGAGCTGTTTTTT. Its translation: CASRAGVVTGELFF.